Below are 2 T cell receptor beta chains sequenced from a single sample in a study of T cells in Graves' hyperthyroidism and ophthalmopathy. TCR beta CDR3 sequences were amplified from RNA transcripts. RT-PCR in the first round (using the HTBI primer set) targeted the TCR CDR3. TCRdb redid the calling of the multiplex PCR reads with MiXCR, one entry per CDR3 protein. This sample yields about 460,000 distinct CDR3 sequences, of which around a fifth are seen a single time; 45% to 50% belongs to the top ten. Sequenced sample: blood. These receptors originate from a woman aged 70-85 years with Graves' ophthalmopathy.

There are many counts of this clonotype. This rearrangement joins TRBV3-1 to TRBJ2-3; D remains unclear. CDR3 length: 15 residues. V was shortened by 1 base and J by 2 bases, with 10 bases between the two germline ends. Germline-derived CDR1 and CDR2 are LGHDT and YNNKEL (reference sequence). CDR3 bases: TGTGCCAGCAGCCAAGTGGCTACCCACACAGATACGCAGTATTTT. Translation gives CASSQVATHTDTQYF.

The V gene is TRBV6-2 or TRBV6-3, the J gene TRBJ2-2; D remains ambiguous. The germline CDR1 and CDR2 sequences are MNHEY and SVGEGT. This CDR3 is 16 amino acids long. Trimming stripped 7 bases from V and 0 bases from J, with 15 bases between. This CDR3 reads CASNGYGVANTGELFF. As DNA, the CDR3 is TGTGCCAGCAACGGTTACGGTGTAGCGAACACCGGGGAGCTGTTTTTT.